These 24 T cell receptor beta chains share one sample of origin, sequenced in a study of blood T cells in healthy people across ages. Combining a sample-barcoded 5' primer with a J-beta primer mix, a second PCR ran for roughly 7 to 12 cycles. Each CDR3 protein gets one entry after TCRdb re-called the 5' RACE reads with MiXCR. Among over 750,000 distinct CDR3 sequences listed, roughly 25% were seen once. These data are also associated with another study on T cells of mothers and their children.

Input material: blood. These receptors were collected from a boy younger than 18 in good health.

This clonotype was recorded at least ten times. The rearrangement joins TRBV12-3 or TRBV12-4 to TRBJ2-1; TRBD2 matches at 8 bases. V was pared by 5 bases and J by 9 bases, with 3 bases of the junction left unmatched. The CDR3 has 12 amino acids. The CDR3 bases are TGTGCCAGCAGTCTTAGCGGGGCTGAGCAGTTCTTC. This translates into CASSLSGAEQFF.

The chain carries TRBV4-1 and TRBJ2-7; D is ambiguous. Trimming took off 0 bases at V and 0 bases at J, with 9 bases between the two ends. This CDR3 is built from 15 residues. In germline, CDR1 is MGHRA, CDR2 YSYEKL. CDR3 in amino acids: CASSQDPDVSYEQYF. Written as DNA, the CDR3 is TGCGCCAGCAGCCAAGACCCGGACGTCTCCTACGAGCAGTACTTC.

Worth noting for this clonotype: The junction departs from germline at one end; a sequencing error may be responsible. The CDR3 DNA reads as TGTGCCAGCAGTGGTCTAGCGGGAGTGGATAAGCAGTATTTT. This codes for CASSGLAGVDKQYF. The chain couples TRBV2 to TRBJ2-3, with TRBD2 matching over 10 bases. The germline gives CDR1 SNHLY, CDR2 FYNNEI. This CDR3 region has 14 residues.

There are a few counts of this clonotype. The V and J genes are TRBV24-1 and TRBJ1-2, with TRBD1 matching 7 bases. CDR1 and CDR2 (germline): KGHDR, SFDVKD. The CDR3 extends over 12 amino acids. With 1 base clipped from V and 13 bases from J, the junction kept 5 bases outside the gene matches. The CDR3 reads CATSDFVQGFTF. In nucleotides, the CDR3 is TGTGCCACCAGTGATTTCGTACAGGGGTTCACCTTC.

This clonotype was observed a few times. The rearrangement joins TRBV3-1 to TRBJ2-3, with a tentative D call TRBD1 (6 bases). Germline V CDR1 and CDR2: LGHDT, YNNKEL (reference sequence). This CDR3 has 18 residues. Trimming shortened V by 3 bases and J by 3 bases, and 22 bases separated the two germline ends. CDR3 protein: CASSHVGSAKGGTDTQYF. The CDR3 nucleotides are TGTGCCAGCAGCCACGTGGGTAGCGCAAAAGGGGGTACAGATACGCAGTATTTT.

The chain employs TRBV5-1 and TRBJ1-2; no reliable D call. This CDR3 is built from 14 residues. Trimming pared 0 bases from V and 8 bases from J, leaving 14 bases between. In germline, CDR1 is SGHRS, CDR2 YFSETQ. This chain's CDR3 is CASSLEPQQRGYTF. Here the CDR3 DNA reads TGCGCCAGCAGCTTGGAACCACAACAGCGCGGCTACACCTTC.

This clonotype has more than one count but fewer than ten. The chain joins TRBV28 to TRBJ2-7, with 11 bases fitting TRBD2. Germline CDR1 reads MDHEN; CDR2 reads SYDVKM. With V trimmed by 6 bases and J by 7 bases, 11 bases remained unmatched. The CDR3 has 15 amino acids. CDR3 in DNA: TGTGCCAGCAGAAAAGGGACTAGCGGTCGGGTTGAGCAGTACTTC. Translating gives CASRKGTSGRVEQYF. The entire variable domain, with the rest obtained from reference TRBV28 and TRBJ2-7, is as follows: DVKVTQSSRYLVKRTGEKVFLECVQDMDHENMFWYRQDPGLGLRLIYFSYDVKMKEKGDIPEGYSVSREKKERFSLILESASTNQTSMYLCASRKGTSGRVEQYFGPGTRLTVT.

This clonotype was seen a handful of times. The chain has TRBV10-2 and TRBJ2-7, with 10 bases aligning to TRBD2. Germline values: CDR1 WSHSY, CDR2 SAAADI. V lost 0 bases and J lost 6; bases outside the gene matches: 8. The CDR3 contains 16 residues. CDR3 coding DNA: TGCGCCAGCAGTGAGTCGGAGTTGGGACTAGCGACCGAGCAGTACTTC. Amino acids: CASSESELGLATEQYF.

This clonotype was counted only a few times. The chain links TRBV14 to TRBJ2-5; the match to TRBD2 covers 10 bases. Germline-derived CDR1 and CDR2 are SGHDN and FVKESK. The CDR3 has 16 residues. V was pared by 1 base and J by 5 bases, with 7 bases of the junction left unmatched. DNA for the CDR3: TGTGCCAGCAGCCAAGCGCTAGCGGGGGACCTGGAGACCCAGTACTTC. Protein sequence: CASSQALAGDLETQYF.

V gene TRBV5-1 combines with J gene TRBJ2-7; 8 bases are a match to TRBD1. V gave up 0 bases and J gave up 7 bases; unmatched junction bases: 6. In germline, CDR1 is SGHRS, CDR2 YFSETQ. The CDR3 totals 14 residues. The CDR3 loop reads CASSLEDRDGEQYF. DNA for the CDR3: TGCGCCAGCAGCTTGGAGGACAGGGATGGGGAGCAGTACTTC.

This chain joins TRBV20-1 and TRBJ1-2; unclear D gene. This CDR3 is 12 amino acids long. Germline V lookup: CDR1 DFQATT, CDR2 SNEGSKA (reference sequence). The V and J ends lost 3 bases and 3 bases respectively, with 8 bases between them. Here the CDR3 reads CSASLSDYGYTF. The CDR3 DNA sequence: TGCAGTGCTAGTCTTTCCGACTATGGCTACACCTTC.

The rearrangement joins TRBV7-9 to TRBJ1-1; D is uncertain. V was trimmed by 4 bases and J by 1 base, leaving 10 bases between them. CDR3 length: 14 amino acids. In germline, CDR1 is SEHNR, CDR2 FQNEAQ (reference sequence). CDR3 protein: CASSSEVGNTEAFF. CDR3 in DNA: TGTGCCAGCAGCTCCGAGGTAGGGAACACTGAAGCTTTCTTT. Using reference TRBV7-9 and TRBJ1-1 for the parts outside the CDR3, the full variable domain is DTGVSQNPRHKITKRGQNVTFRCDPISEHNRLYWYRQTLGQGPEFLTYFQNEAQLEKSRLLSDRFSAERPKGSFSTLEIQRTEQGDSAMYLCASSSEVGNTEAFFGQGTRLTVV.

The chain is built from TRBV3-1 and TRBJ2-3, with D perhaps matching TRBD1 or TRBD2 (5 bases each). The CDR3 covers 13 residues. The V end was cut by 0 bases, the J end by 6 bases, with 7 bases between. Germline lookup yields CDR1 LGHDT and CDR2 YNNKEL (reference sequence). DNA of the CDR3: TGTGCCAGCAGCCAAGAGGGGGTGGATACGCAGTATTTT. It yields the protein CASSQEGVDTQYF.

The genes are TRBV25-1 and TRBJ1-1; D unclear. This CDR3 contains 13 residues. Trimming left V 10 bases short and J 1 base short, with 13 bases between. Germline loops: CDR1 MGHDK, CDR2 SYGVNS. The CDR3 here is CATRPEGNTEAFF. In DNA, the CDR3 is TGTGCCACCAGACCGGAGGGGAACACTGAAGCTTTCTTT.

The J gene is TRBJ2-5, the V gene TRBV21-1; no check of the table's D call, TRBD1, against the DNA was made. TRBV21-1 is designated a pseudogene. The CDR3 loop spans 16 amino acids. The CDR3 nucleotides are TGTGCCAGCAGTCTTTGTCGGGGACACGAGAAAGAGACCCAGTACTTC. Its protein is CASSLCRGHEKETQYF.

The chain has TRBV5-1 and TRBJ2-5, with TRBD2 matching over 7 bases. With V trimmed by 5 bases and J by 0 bases, 7 bases remained unmatched. This CDR3 contains 15 residues. The germline CDR1 and CDR2 sequences are SGHRS and YFSETQ. CDR3 sequence: CASRPGREYQETQYF. The CDR3 nucleotides read TGCGCCAGCAGACCGGGGCGGGAGTACCAAGAGACCCAGTACTTC.

This chain connects TRBV12-3 or TRBV12-4 to TRBJ1-4, with TRBD1 matching 8 bases. The V segment lost 3 bases and the J segment 7 bases; nucleotides outside the gene matches: 13. The CDR3 length is 17 residues. Here the CDR3 reads CASSFRTGRAGSEKLFF. CDR3 coding DNA: TGTGCCAGCAGTTTCCGGACAGGGCGCGCCGGTAGTGAAAAACTGTTTTTT.

The rearrangement links TRBV12-3 or TRBV12-4 to TRBJ1-1; D gene ambiguous. The CDR3 totals 17 residues. V was cut by 2 bases and J by 2 bases, with 18 bases left in between. This chain's CDR3 is CASSLFSGRETNTEAFF. The CDR3 nucleotides are TGTGCCAGCAGTTTATTCTCCGGTCGAGAGACCAACACTGAAGCTTTCTTT.

J is TRBJ1-2 and V is TRBV5-1; tentative D call: TRBD1 (5 bases). V lost 0 bases and J 4 bases, leaving 7 bases between the germline ends. The V gene's germline CDR1 is SGHRS and CDR2 YFSETQ. This CDR3 is built from 13 residues. Here the CDR3 DNA reads TGCGCCAGCAGCTTGGATGGGGCCTATGGCTACACCTTC. It yields the protein CASSLDGAYGYTF.

This chain links TRBV27 with TRBJ2-2, with TRBD1 identical over 11 bases. With 7 bases clipped from V and 4 bases from J, the junction kept 8 bases outside the gene matches. CDR1 MNHEY and CDR2 SMNVEV come from the germline V gene (reference sequence). The CDR3 is made up of 16 amino acids. CDR3 protein: CASMSVGTGGTGELFF. In nucleotides, the CDR3 is TGTGCCAGCATGTCGGTTGGGACAGGGGGCACCGGGGAGCTGTTTTTT.

This clonotype was observed at least ten times. V is TRBV5-1 and J is TRBJ2-7; D unresolved. The CDR3 runs 14 residues. V dropped 3 bases and J dropped 0 bases, with 10 bases sitting between them. Looked up from germline, CDR1 is SGHRS and CDR2 is YFSETQ. The CDR3 DNA reads TGCGCCAGCAGCTCCGGACGCGGCTCCTACGAGCAGTACTTC. Translated: CASSSGRGSYEQYF.

The rearrangement links TRBV6-6 to TRBJ2-5; tentatively, D is TRBD2 (5 bases). Germline V gene data show CDR1 as MNHNY and CDR2 as SVGAGI (reference sequence). The CDR3 covers 12 residues. Trimming left V 8 bases short and J 1 base short, with 8 bases between. The CDR3 DNA follows: TGTGCCAGCTCAGAGGGCCAAGAGACCCAGTACTTC. This codes for CASSEGQETQYF.

This clonotype has at least ten counts. The chain is built from TRBV3-1 and TRBJ2-5; 8 nucleotides line up with TRBD2. Near its end, the DNA agrees better with TRBJ2-7, so the J call may be wrong. Germline CDR1 LGHDT, CDR2 YNNKEL (reference sequence). This CDR3 has 14 residues. The CDR3 coding sequence is TGTGCCAGCAGCCCTAGCGGGCCAACCTACGAGCAGTACTTC. Translated, it gives CASSPSGPTYEQYF.

This chain joins TRBV28 and TRBJ2-4; TRBD1 matches at 11 bases. J lost 8 bases, V lost 5 bases, and 5 bases had no gene match. Germline CDR1 and CDR2: MDHEN and SYDVKM. This CDR3 is built from 14 residues. In DNA, the CDR3 is TGTGCCAGCAGTCGGGACAGGGGGGTGGACATTCAGTACTTC. Encoded protein: CASSRDRGVDIQYF.